This TCR beta chain was obtained from a study of beta chain features in type 1 diabetes. Of the isolated RNA, all was reverse transcribed, and so the sequenced material was expressed TCRB transcripts. Some clones are missing from TCRdb's copy, which holds only in-frame ones; the method was immunoSEQ multiplex PCR. The table shows some 300,000 clones, with under 8.5% occurring only once. By way of CD45RO/CCR7/CD25/CD127/CD95/CD27, the CD4+ regulatory, stem cell-like memory, central memory and naive cells were sorted. This receptor was identified in a woman aged 18-30 years in good health. The sequencing sample was made of central memory CD4+ T cells from blood.

The CDR3 loop is CASSQVGNHHGTDTQYF. The CDR3 DNA reads TGTGCCAGCAGCCAAGTGGGAAACCACCACGGCACAGATACGCAGTATTTT. V and J are TRBV4-2 and TRBJ2-3, with D unclear. The V end was cut by 1 base, the J end by 1 base, with 15 bases between. Germline V gene lookup returns CDR1 LGHNA and CDR2 YNFKEQ. This CDR3 region has 17 residues.